Listed here are 28 T cell receptor beta chains from one sample, sequenced in a study of read filtering for tumor transcriptome and immune sequencing. This library used 300 to 450 ng RNA and molecular barcoded adaptors spanning alpha/delta and beta/gamma chains. TCRdb re-called the reads with MiXCR, one entry per CDR3 protein. Here the sample spans 85,000 to 100,000 distinct CDR3 sequences, 20% to 25% being singletons. Source material: a population of CD138-negative cells sorted from bone marrow. The receptors shown here come from a donor at least 40 years old with multiple myeloma.

There are a few counts of this clonotype. This chain joins TRBV9 and TRBJ2-7; D is unresolved. Germline CDR1 SGDLS, CDR2 YYNGEE. Trimming shortened V by 0 bases and J by 3 bases, and 7 bases separated the two germline ends. CDR3 length: 13 amino acids. CDR3 amino acids: CASSVDRGYEQYF. The CDR3 nucleotides are TGTGCCAGCAGCGTAGATCGTGGCTACGAGCAGTACTTC.

The rearrangement uses TRBV7-2 and TRBJ1-1; D call uncertain. The V and J ends lost 5 bases and 8 bases respectively, with 15 bases between them. This CDR3 is 13 amino acids long. Germline CDR1 is SGHTA and CDR2 is FQGNSA. The CDR3 region is CASSHDTTAEAFF. DNA for the CDR3: TGTGCCAGCAGCCACGACACTACGGCGGAAGCTTTCTTT.

In its sample, this clonotype was seen many times. J is TRBJ1-6 and V is TRBV5-5; D unclear. The V gene's germline CDR1 is SGHKS and CDR2 YYEKEE (reference sequence). The CDR3 is 17 amino acids. V was trimmed by 1 base and J by 10 bases, leaving 21 bases between them. In DNA form, the CDR3 reads TGTGCCAGCAGCTTGACCTCTTGGACCGGCGCAGGATCACCCCTCCACTTT. The encoded protein is CASSLTSWTGAGSPLHF.

The V call is TRBV20-1, the J call TRBJ2-1; 14 bases map to TRBD2. The germline gives CDR1 DFQATT, CDR2 SNEGSKA (reference sequence). The CDR3 contains 16 residues. J lost 2 bases, V lost 2 bases, and 2 bases had no gene match. The CDR3 loop is CSARLTSGGAYNEQFF. The CDR3, as DNA: TGCAGTGCTAGACTGACTAGCGGGGGGGCCTACAATGAGCAGTTCTTC.

This clonotype was counted a few times. The genes are TRBV27 and TRBJ1-1; D remains ambiguous. Deletions cut 5 bases from V and 1 base from J, with 17 bases between. The CDR3 sequence is 16 residues long. The V gene's germline CDR1 is MNHEY and CDR2 SMNVEV (reference sequence). Written as DNA, the CDR3 is TGTGCCAGCAGTCCCCTTCTTCAATTACCGAACACTGAAGCTTTCTTT. This translates into CASSPLLQLPNTEAFF.

This clonotype was seen repeatedly, ten times or more. The chain employs TRBV12-3 or TRBV12-4 and TRBJ2-1; D gene uncertain. The CDR3 extends over 12 amino acids. V lost 5 bases, J lost 9 bases, and 11 bases lay in between. The DNA for the CDR3 is TGTGCCAGCAGTCTACAATCGAGTGAGCAGTTCTTC. Translation gives CASSLQSSEQFF.

In this sample, this clonotype turned up a few times. The rearrangement links TRBV5-1 to TRBJ1-1; 8 bases line up with TRBD1. Germline V gene lookup returns CDR1 SGHRS and CDR2 YFSETQ. CDR3 length: 14 amino acids. V dropped 2 bases and J dropped 5; count of bases not matched to a gene: 5. The CDR3 DNA sequence: TGCGCCAGCAGCTTACCCGGACAGGGAACTGAAGCTTTCTTT. Translating it yields CASSLPGQGTEAFF.

This clonotype showed up many times. V and J are TRBV28 and TRBJ1-1; D gene ambiguous. Trimming removed 7 bases from V and 10 bases from J, with 16 bases in between. This CDR3 spans 12 amino acids. In germline, CDR1 is MDHEN, CDR2 SYDVKM. CDR3 DNA sequence: TGTGCCAGCACCCTTGATGGCCTAGCAGCTTTCTTT. Encoded protein: CASTLDGLAAFF.

Points on this clonotype: This is likely a read error, given that the CDR3 carries no conserved phenylalanine or tryptophan at its end. The chain uses TRBV15 and TRBJ2-3, with TRBD2 matching 9 bases. The V gene's germline CDR1 is LNHNV and CDR2 YYDKDF (reference sequence). The CDR3 totals 14 residues. The CDR3 DNA sequence: TGCGCCACCAGCGGGCTAGCGGGGATGGATACGCAGTATATT. Protein: CATSGLAGMDTQYI.

V and J are TRBV2 and TRBJ1-5; D not certain. The ends were cut back, 0 bases at V and 2 bases at J, with 11 bases in the middle. The CDR3 is made up of 16 amino acids. The germline V gene has CDR1 SNHLY and CDR2 FYNNEI. Written as DNA, the CDR3 is TGTGCCAGCAGTGAAGCGCTCCAATCTGGCAATCAGCCCCAGCATTTT. Amino acid sequence: CASSEALQSGNQPQHF.

Only a few counts were recorded for this clonotype. CDR3 loop: CASSLEGRGLSNQPQHF. The CDR3 DNA reads TGTGCCAGCAGTTTGGAAGGAAGGGGGCTAAGCAATCAGCCCCAGCATTTT. The V call is TRBV28, the J call TRBJ1-5; 7 nucleotides align to TRBD1. With V trimmed by 3 bases and J by 1 base, 9 bases remained unmatched. The germline gives CDR1 MDHEN, CDR2 SYDVKM. The CDR3 runs 17 residues.

This clonotype was observed many times. V usage is TRBV18 and J usage is TRBJ2-1, with 11 bases fitting TRBD2. This CDR3 has 16 residues. From germline, CDR1 is KGHSH and CDR2 LQKENI. Trimming cost V 3 bases and J 3 bases; bases outside gene matches: 4. The CDR3 is CASSPPGLADYNEQFF. The CDR3 DNA reads TGTGCCAGCTCACCGCCGGGACTAGCGGACTACAATGAGCAGTTCTTC. Complete variable domain (other parts from reference TRBV18 and TRBJ2-1): NAGVMQNPRHLVRRRGQEARLRCSPMKGHSHVYWYRQLPEEGLKFMVYLQKENIIDESGMPKERFSAEFPKEGPSILRIQQVVRGDSAAYFCASSPPGLADYNEQFFGPGTRLTVL.

The rearrangement joins TRBV11-2 to TRBJ1-2, with 10 bases that match TRBD1. The junction had 5 bases not matched to a gene; V was cut back by 1 base and J by 6 bases. This CDR3 is 15 amino acids long. CDR1 is SGHAT and CDR2 is FQNNGV in the germline V gene. The CDR3: CASSLAGTGVNGYTF. CDR3 nucleotide sequence: TGTGCCAGCAGCTTAGCCGGGACAGGGGTTAATGGCTACACCTTC.

This clonotype was seen a handful of times. CDR3 loop: CATSRGGTRDIQYF. CDR3 nucleotides: TGTGCCACCAGCAGAGGGGGGACAAGGGACATTCAGTACTTC. This rearrangement joins TRBV15 to TRBJ2-4; D perhaps matches TRBD1 (6 bases). The CDR3 covers 14 residues. Germline CDR1 LNHNV, CDR2 YYDKDF (reference sequence). V lost 1 base and J lost 8, with 12 bases in between.

This clonotype was recorded many times. The CDR3 DNA reads TGTGCCAGCAGCTTGGAGGGGGTCTCTAGCGACCATTTCTACAATGAGCAGTTCTTC. Translated: CASSLEGVSSDHFYNEQFF. This chain uses TRBV5-6 with TRBJ2-1; D may be TRBD1 or TRBD2 (6 bases each). Per germline, CDR1 SGHDT and CDR2 YYEEEE. Trimming cost V 0 bases and J 3 bases, with 22 bases left between them. The CDR3 covers 19 residues.

This clonotype was counted ten times or more. V gene TRBV24-1 combines with J gene TRBJ2-1; 8 nucleotides agree with TRBD2. The CDR3 sequence is 14 residues long. CDR1 and CDR2 from the germline V gene are KGHDR and SFDVKD. The trim removed 1 base at V and 9 bases at J, leaving 4 bases unmatched. CDR3 sequence (DNA): TGTGCCACCAGTGATTTAAGCGGGAGTAGTGAGCAGTTCTTC. As protein: CATSDLSGSSEQFF.

This clonotype was observed at least ten times. The chain employs TRBV2 and TRBJ1-2; D call uncertain. There are 13 residues in the CDR3. Trimming pared 7 bases from V and 1 base from J, leaving 10 bases between. Germline-derived CDR1 and CDR2 are SNHLY and FYNNEI. The CDR3 here is CASKGQDNYGYTF. The CDR3 DNA is TGTGCCAGCAAAGGCCAAGATAACTATGGCTACACCTTC.

This clonotype has ten or more counts. This chain links TRBV20-1 with TRBJ2-1, with 9 bases matching TRBD2. Germline assignment: CDR1 DFQATT and CDR2 SNEGSKA (reference sequence). V lost 5 bases to trimming and J lost 9 bases; unmatched junction nucleotides: 17. The CDR3 spans 16 residues. The CDR3: CSAPGGLGGGAREQFF. CDR3 bases: TGCAGTGCTCCCGGAGGGTTGGGCGGGGGGGCCCGTGAGCAGTTCTTC.

Comments on this clonotype: A single base separates this from a much larger clone, so it may be a read error. The chain combines TRBV3-1 with TRBJ1-4; unclear D gene. The CDR3 sequence is 13 residues long. CDR1 is LGHDT, CDR2 YNNKEL, per germline (reference sequence). The CDR3 reads CASSQGNYEKLSF. The CDR3 DNA follows: TGTGCCAGCAGCCAAGGAAATTATGAAAAACTGTCTTTT. The entire variable domain, with the rest obtained from reference TRBV3-1 and TRBJ1-4, is as follows: DTAVSQTPKYLVTQMGNDKSIKCEQNLGHDTMYWYKQDSKKFLKIMFSYNNKELIINETVPNRFSPKSPDKAHLNLHINSLELGDSAVYFCASSQGNYEKLSFGSGTQLSVL.

This clonotype was seen more than once but under ten times. This chain connects TRBV12-3 or TRBV12-4 to TRBJ2-2; possibly TRBD1 for D (6 bases). Trimming removed 6 bases at V and 2 bases at J, with 13 bases between. The CDR3 length is 15 residues. CDR3: CASRPTGINTGELFF. CDR3 coding DNA: TGTGCCAGCAGACCCACAGGGATTAACACCGGGGAGCTGTTTTTT.

To note about this clonotype: At one boundary the junction diverges from the germline segment, which might be a read error. This sequence joins TRBV9 and TRBJ1-3; D gene uncertain. CDR1 is SGDLS and CDR2 is YYNGEE in the germline V gene. The CDR3 runs to 15 residues. CDR3 residues: CASNVAGQTGNTIYF. Written as DNA, the CDR3 is TGTGCCAGCAACGTAGCGGGTCAGACTGGAAACACCATATATTTT.

This clonotype was observed many times. The gene calls are TRBV10-3 and TRBJ1-5, with TRBD1 as a possible D gene (5 bases). CDR3 size: 14 residues. Per the germline V gene, CDR1 is ENHRY and CDR2 is SYGVKD. The V end lost 3 bases, the J end lost 8 bases, and 14 bases lay between the germline ends. The CDR3 DNA reads TGTGCCATCAGTGAACCAGGGCCAGGGAAGCCCCAGCATTTT. Translated: CAISEPGPGKPQHF.

This clonotype appeared a single time. This is likely a read error, given that the CDR3 carries no conserved phenylalanine or tryptophan at its end. This chain joins TRBV7-9 and TRBJ2-1; the D gene could be TRBD1 or TRBD2 (5 bases each). The CDR3 is made up of 12 amino acids. Per germline, CDR1 SEHNR and CDR2 FQNEAQ (reference sequence). V lost 7 bases to trimming and J lost 9 bases, with 13 bases between them. CDR3 sequence reads: CASTLVGVEQFL. DNA for the CDR3: TGTGCCAGCACCCTAGTGGGGGTTGAGCAGTTCCTC.

This clonotype was counted once. Possible read error: a much larger clone is one base away. The V call is TRBV6-6, the J call TRBJ1-2; TRBD1 aligns across 8 bases. CDR3 length equals 15 residues. Trimming removed 8 bases from V and 8 bases from J; junction bases left unmatched: 16. Germline V gene lookup returns CDR1 MNHNY and CDR2 SVGAGI (reference sequence). The CDR3 DNA sequence: TGTGCCAGCGGTCCAAGTCAGGGGGCTACTCACGGCTACACCTTC. The encoded protein is CASGPSQGATHGYTF.

The CDR3 coding sequence is TGCGCCAGCAGCTCGAGTCCCGGGACAGGGTTGCCCGAGCAGTACTTC. Its translation: CASSSSPGTGLPEQYF. The rearrangement uses TRBV5-1 and TRBJ2-7, with 9 bases that match TRBD1. V lost 3 bases, J lost 6 bases, and 13 bases stayed unmatched. There are 16 residues in the CDR3. The germline V gene has CDR1 SGHRS and CDR2 YFSETQ.

This clonotype was seen ten or more times. The rearrangement links TRBV4-1 to TRBJ2-1, with 8 bases fitting TRBD2. The CDR3 is 15 amino acids. Trimming cost V 5 bases and J 6 bases; bases outside gene matches: 9. Germline CDR1 reads MGHRA; CDR2 reads YSYEKL. The CDR3 loop is CASSAWDRGGNEQFF. CDR3 DNA: TGCGCCAGCAGCGCATGGGACCGGGGGGGCAATGAGCAGTTCTTC.

On this clonotype itself: It may be a read error: a sequence one base away is much more abundant. The chain joins TRBV9 to TRBJ2-1; the match to TRBD2 covers 7 bases. J gave up 4 bases and V 4 bases, and 8 bases lay outside the gene matches. CDR3 size: 15 residues. Germline-derived CDR1 and CDR2 are SGDLS and YYNGEE. CDR3 DNA: TGTGCCAGCAGCCCAAGCGGGGTCGGGTACAATGAGCAGTTCTTC. Its translation is CASSPSGVGYNEQFF.

This clonotype was found many times. This rearrangement joins TRBV7-9 to TRBJ1-1; D remains unclear. This CDR3 comprises 14 residues. CDR1 is SEHNR, CDR2 FQNEAQ, per germline (reference sequence). Trimming pared 2 bases from V and 4 bases from J, leaving 11 bases between. The CDR3 loop reads CASSLIVGGTEAFF. For the CDR3, the DNA is TGTGCCAGCAGCTTAATTGTAGGAGGCACTGAAGCTTTCTTT.